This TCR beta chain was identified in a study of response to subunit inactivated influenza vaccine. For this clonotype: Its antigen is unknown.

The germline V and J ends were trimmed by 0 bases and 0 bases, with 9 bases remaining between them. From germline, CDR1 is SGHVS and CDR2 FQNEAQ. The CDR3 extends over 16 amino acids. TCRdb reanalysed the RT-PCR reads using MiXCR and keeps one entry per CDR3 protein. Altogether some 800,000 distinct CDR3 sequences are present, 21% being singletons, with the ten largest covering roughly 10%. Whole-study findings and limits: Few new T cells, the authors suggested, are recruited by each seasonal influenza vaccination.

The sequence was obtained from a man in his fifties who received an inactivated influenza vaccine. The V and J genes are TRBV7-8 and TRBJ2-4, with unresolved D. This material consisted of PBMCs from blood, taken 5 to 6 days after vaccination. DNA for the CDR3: TGTGCCAGCAGCTTAGCGCTCACGCTAGCCAAAAACATTCAGTACTTC. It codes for CASSLALTLAKNIQYF.